This TCR beta chain appears in the sequencing data of a study of blood T cell repertoires in COVID-19. CDR1 is SEHNR and CDR2 is FQNEAQ in the germline V gene (reference sequence). The CDR3 has 16 amino acids. Germline trimming cut 5 bases from V and 1 base from J; bases unmatched to any gene: 5. TCRdb's table, derived via immunoSEQ multiplex PCR, lists solely in-frame clones and lacks some. The repertoire holds approximately 110,000 clones, with less than 75% as singletons. V usage is TRBV7-9 and J usage is TRBJ2-5; TRBD2 agrees at 12 bases. The material sequenced was peripheral blood. This TCR derives from a human donor with acute or convalescent COVID-19. The donor label of this sample is uncertain. CDR3 residues: CASSPPSGGAQETQYF. The CDR3, as DNA: TGTGCCAGCAGCCCCCCTAGCGGGGGGGCCCAAGAGACCCAGTACTTC.